Included here is one T cell receptor beta chain sequence, with context. The record originates from a study of TIL therapy for anti-PD-1-resistant metastatic lung cancer. At the level of the study: By whole-exome sequencing, median non-synonymous tumor mutation burden was approximately 1.6 mutations per megabase.

The libraries were made with immunoSEQ v3. The repertoire was sequenced with immunoSEQ multiplex PCR; TCRdb's copy has only in-frame clones and lacks some. The repertoire holds about 50,000 clones, with 79% as singletons. The sample's time point: pre-treatment sample, taken before nivolumab and TIL therapy. Stage 4 NSCLC adults joined between October 2017 and January 2020. The specimen was blood, collected at baseline. This TCR was recovered from a woman aged 25-85 years with non-small cell lung cancer.

The CDR3 loop is CASTSKGRDGYTF. CDR3 nucleotide sequence: TGTGCCAGCACCTCAAAGGGGAGGGATGGCTACACCTTC. The genes are TRBV6-1 and TRBJ1-2, with D possibly TRBD1 on 5 matching bases. CDR3 size: 13 residues. Looked up from germline, CDR1 is MNHNS and CDR2 is SASEGT. V gave up 7 bases and J gave up 6 bases, with 15 bases separating them.